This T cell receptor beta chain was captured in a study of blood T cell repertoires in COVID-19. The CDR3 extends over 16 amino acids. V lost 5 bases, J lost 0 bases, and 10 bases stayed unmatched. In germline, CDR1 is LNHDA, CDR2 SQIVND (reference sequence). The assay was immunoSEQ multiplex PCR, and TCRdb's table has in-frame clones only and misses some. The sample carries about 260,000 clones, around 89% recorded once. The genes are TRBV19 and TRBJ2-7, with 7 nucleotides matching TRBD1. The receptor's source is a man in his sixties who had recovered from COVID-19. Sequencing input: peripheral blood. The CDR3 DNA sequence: TGTGCCAGTAGTCTGAGACAGGGCCTAAGCTCCTACGAGCAGTACTTC. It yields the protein CASSLRQGLSSYEQYF.